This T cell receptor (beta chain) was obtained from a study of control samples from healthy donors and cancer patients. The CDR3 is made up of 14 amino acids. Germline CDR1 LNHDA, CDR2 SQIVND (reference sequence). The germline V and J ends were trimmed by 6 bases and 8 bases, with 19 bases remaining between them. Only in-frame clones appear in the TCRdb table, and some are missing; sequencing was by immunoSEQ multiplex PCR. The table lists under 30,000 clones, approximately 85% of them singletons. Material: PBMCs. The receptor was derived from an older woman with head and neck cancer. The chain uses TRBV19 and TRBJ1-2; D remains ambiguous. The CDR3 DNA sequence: TGTGCCAGTAGCGCCCCGGGCCCCAATTTAGGCTACACCTTC. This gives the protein CASSAPGPNLGYTF.